This TCR beta chain was profiled in a study of T-cell memory formation after mild COVID-19. Findings of the study overall: Clones that contracted clustered mainly in CM and EM if CD4+ and in EMRA if CD8+. Cross-reactive memory appears to have joined, as suggested by some responding clones showing up in pre-infection memory.

On this clonotype: Its antigen is as yet unknown.

TCRdb called the 5' RACE reads again in MiXCR, with one record for every CDR3 protein. The table includes around 300,000 distinct CDR3 sequences, approximately 19% detected once. Germline V gene data show CDR1 as SEHNR and CDR2 as FQNEAQ (reference sequence). The junction had 7 bases not matched to a gene; V was cut back by 1 base and J by 5 bases. CDR3 length equals 15 residues. Specimen: PBMCs or a T cell subset sorted from them (not recorded which). This sequence joins TRBV7-9 and TRBJ1-1; 7 bases are shared with TRBD1. The source of this sequence is a young man who had mild COVID-19 (a few samples of this study predate the infection). Cell type and time point are not known. The DNA for the CDR3 is TGTGCCAGCAGCTTAGTTCCGGCCAGGGGGACTGAAGCTTTCTTT. It yields the protein CASSLVPARGTEAFF.